The rows below give T cell receptor beta chains drawn from one sample of a study of blood T cell repertoires in COVID-19. Profiling relied on immunoSEQ multiplex PCR, and the TCRdb table lists in-frame clones only, not all of them. This table has approximately 71,000 clones, about 80% appearing once. The sample taken for sequencing was peripheral blood. Receptors were obtained from a human donor in a cohort sampled during active COVID-19. Each CDR3 is given with its conserved first and last residue. A D gene is named only where the DNA matches it firmly. The size field is filled for only some rows; it gives once, few, many or a size class.

j_call	d_call	clone_size	v_call	cdr3_nt	cdr3_aa
TRBJ2-7	NA	NA	TRBV27	TGTGCCAGCAGTTTATCACAGGGTAGATACGAGCAGTACTTC	CASSLSQGRYEQYF
TRBJ2-4	TRBD2	NA	TRBV19	TGTGCCAGTGCTCGGGGACTAGATAAAAACATTCAGTACTTC	CASARGLDKNIQYF
TRBJ2-7	TRBD1	NA	TRBV18	TGTGCCAGCTCTCTTGGCCAAGGGGGCTGGTACGAGCAGTACTTC	CASSLGQGGWYEQYF
TRBJ2-7	NA	NA	TRBV11-3	TGTGCCAGCAGCTTAGGGAGAACGCCCTACGAGCAGTACTTC	CASSLGRTPYEQYF
TRBJ2-3	NA	NA	TRBV6-2/TRBV6-3	TGTGCCAGCAGTCCAAACACAGATACGCAGTATTTT	CASSPNTDTQYF
TRBJ2-1	TRBD2	NA	TRBV4-3	TGCGCCAGCAGCCTACTAGCGGGGGGAAGTAATGAGCAGTTCTTC	CASSLLAGGSNEQFF
TRBJ1-1	NA	NA	TRBV6-5	TGTGCCACCACAGGAGGGAGGACTGAAGCTTTCTTT	CATTGGRTEAFF
TRBJ1-5	NA	few	TRBV19	TGTGCCAGTGATCAAGGGGCCCTCAATCAGCCCCAGCATTTT	CASDQGALNQPQHF
TRBJ1-1	NA	once	TRBV30	TGTGCCTGGAGTGTGTCCAGGGATGAAGCTTTCTTT	CAWSVSRDEAFF
TRBJ2-1	TRBD2	NA	TRBV3-1/TRBV3-2	TGTGCCAGCAGCTCTACTAGCGGGAGCTTCTACAATGAGCAGTTCTTC	CASSSTSGSFYNEQFF
TRBJ1-5	NA	NA	TRBV5-7	TGTGCCAGCAGCCCCCCATTCCAGCCCCAGCATTTT	CASSPPFQPQHF
TRBJ1-2	NA	few	TRBV19	TGTGCCAGTAGTTCCCCCGACTCAAACTATGGCTACACCTTC	CASSSPDSNYGYTF
TRBJ1-6	NA	NA	TRBV30	TGTGCCTGGAGTCCAACAGGTTATAATTCACCCCTCCACTTT	CAWSPTGYNSPLHF
TRBJ1-5	NA	NA	TRBV6-2/TRBV6-3	TGTGCCAGCAGTTCGGGTGGGTTAGTCAATCAGCCCCAGCATTTT	CASSSGGLVNQPQHF
TRBJ2-7	NA	NA	TRBV3-1/TRBV3-2	TGTGCCAGCAGTGCCGGGACCTACGAGCAGTACTTC	CASSAGTYEQYF
TRBJ2-2	TRBD2	NA	TRBV2	TGTGCCAGCAGTGAAAGACTAGCGGGAGTCACCGGGGAGCTGTTTTTT	CASSERLAGVTGELFF
TRBJ2-3	NA	NA	TRBV28	TGTGCCAGCAGACAGGGTTGGAATACGCAGTATTTT	CASRQGWNTQYF
TRBJ2-7	NA	once	TRBV6-2/TRBV6-3	TGTGCCAGCAGTTACTACGGCGGGCCGACGCGGGAGCAGTACTTC	CASSYYGGPTREQYF
TRBJ1-5	TRBD1	NA	TRBV19	TGTGCCAGTAGTACCTCGACAGGGTATAGCAATCAGCCCCAGCATTTT	CASSTSTGYSNQPQHF
TRBJ2-2	TRBD2	few	TRBV15	TGTGCCACCAGCAGAGATCCGTCTAGCGGCACCGGGGAGCTGTTTTTT	CATSRDPSSGTGELFF
TRBJ1-1	TRBD1	NA	TRBV10-3	TGTGCCATAGGGACAGGGATGACTGAAGCTTTCTTT	CAIGTGMTEAFF
TRBJ1-6	NA	NA	TRBV23-1	TGCGCCAGCAGTCAATCCCAGGACAGCTCCTATAATTCACCCCTCCACTTT	CASSQSQDSSYNSPLHF
TRBJ2-7	TRBD2	NA	TRBV3-1/TRBV3-2	TGTGCCAGCAGCCAAGGGCTAGCGGGGGCCGAGCAGTACTTC	CASSQGLAGAEQYF
TRBJ2-7	NA	NA	TRBV3-1/TRBV3-2	TGTGCCAGCAGCCAAGTCGGACAGGGAGGGGAGCAGTACTTC	CASSQVGQGGEQYF
TRBJ2-2	TRBD2	NA	TRBV5-4	TGTGCCAGCAGCTTGGGGGGCGGGGGACCTAACACCGGGGAGCTGTTTTTT	CASSLGGGGPNTGELFF
TRBJ2-2	TRBD1	NA	TRBV28	TGTGCCAGCGGGGGACAGACGAACACCGGGGAGCTGTTTTTT	CASGGQTNTGELFF
TRBJ2-7	TRBD2	NA	TRBV3-1/TRBV3-2	TGTGCCACCGTGGGCCCGGGAGGCGAGCAGTACTTC	CATVGPGGEQYF
TRBJ2-1	TRBD1	NA	TRBV6-4	TGTGCCAGCAGTGTCGACAGGGATCGTGAGCAGTTCTTC	CASSVDRDREQFF
TRBJ2-1	NA	NA	TRBV20-1	TGCAGTGCTAGTCACGGGAGCTCCTACAATGAGCAGTTCTTC	CSASHGSSYNEQFF
TRBJ2-2	NA	NA	TRBV6-2/TRBV6-3	TGTGCCAGCAGTTACTCGAACGGGGCCGGGGAGCTGTTTTTT	CASSYSNGAGELFF
TRBJ2-2	NA	NA	TRBV5-1	TGCGCCAGCAGCTTGGAGGCGGGGGCGGGCACCGGGGAGCTGTTTTTT	CASSLEAGAGTGELFF
TRBJ2-7	TRBD2	NA	TRBV11-3	TGTGCCAGCAGCCCCGGCGGGACTAGCGGCTACGAGCAGTACTTC	CASSPGGTSGYEQYF
TRBJ2-3	NA	NA	TRBV10-2	TGCGCCAGCAGTGAGCCCGCCGACTTTGACGCAGATACGCAGTATTTT	CASSEPADFDADTQYF
TRBJ2-2	TRBD1	NA	TRBV5-1	TGCGCCAGCAGGCATGACGTCGGACAGGGGGACGGGGAGCTGTTTTTT	CASRHDVGQGDGELFF
TRBJ1-6	TRBD1	NA	TRBV25-1	TGTGCCAGCAGTGATCCCACAGGGGGAGGGAATTCACCCCTCCACTTT	CASSDPTGGGNSPLHF
TRBJ1-1	NA	NA	TRBV11-2	TGTGCCAGCAGCTTGGGGCAAGACACTGAAGCTTTCTTT	CASSLGQDTEAFF
TRBJ1-2	NA	NA	TRBV7-2	TGTGCCAGCAGCACAAGAGGTGGATCTATTGACGGCTACACCTTC	CASSTRGGSIDGYTF
TRBJ2-5	NA	few	TRBV19	TGTGCCACCTCGCCTCGCAGTCAAGAGACCCAGTACTTC	CATSPRSQETQYF
TRBJ2-7	NA	NA	TRBV19	TGTGCCAGTAGTATTCGGGGGACAGCTACCTACGAGCAGTACTTC	CASSIRGTATYEQYF
TRBJ2-7	TRBD1	NA	TRBV30	TGTGCCTGGACCCGCGGGACAGGGGGCGACGAGCAGTACTTC	CAWTRGTGGDEQYF
TRBJ2-1	TRBD2	once	TRBV5-1	TGCGCCAGCAGCTTAATCGGCGGGAGCACTGTCAATGAGCAGTTCTTC	CASSLIGGSTVNEQFF
TRBJ1-2	NA	NA	TRBV14	TGTGCCAGCAGCCAAGATCTGGGAGGGTACTATGGCTACACCTTC	CASSQDLGGYYGYTF
TRBJ2-3	NA	few	TRBV27	TGTGCCAGCAGTTTATACGGAGAGGGTGGTACGCAGTATTTT	CASSLYGEGGTQYF
TRBJ2-7	NA	NA	TRBV7-2	TGTGCCAGCAGCTTAGGTCATGGTACGAGGGCGGCCGAGCAGTACTTC	CASSLGHGTRAAEQYF
TRBJ2-5	NA	NA	TRBV4-3	TGCGCCAGCAGCCAAGGGGGAAACAGGGTGGGGGAGACCCAGTACTTC	CASSQGGNRVGETQYF
TRBJ1-6	TRBD1	NA	TRBV2	TGTGCCAGCGGCGCCCTGGGACAGCCAAATTCACCCCTCCACTTT	CASGALGQPNSPLHF
TRBJ2-2	TRBD2	NA	TRBV7-2	TGTGCCAGCAGCTTTGCGGGAGGGCACGCCGGGGAGCTGTTTTTT	CASSFAGGHAGELFF
TRBJ2-7	TRBD2	NA	TRBV7-9	TGTGCCAGCAGCTTAGGGACCTTAACGGGAGGGCGGTACGAGCAGTACTTC	CASSLGTLTGGRYEQYF